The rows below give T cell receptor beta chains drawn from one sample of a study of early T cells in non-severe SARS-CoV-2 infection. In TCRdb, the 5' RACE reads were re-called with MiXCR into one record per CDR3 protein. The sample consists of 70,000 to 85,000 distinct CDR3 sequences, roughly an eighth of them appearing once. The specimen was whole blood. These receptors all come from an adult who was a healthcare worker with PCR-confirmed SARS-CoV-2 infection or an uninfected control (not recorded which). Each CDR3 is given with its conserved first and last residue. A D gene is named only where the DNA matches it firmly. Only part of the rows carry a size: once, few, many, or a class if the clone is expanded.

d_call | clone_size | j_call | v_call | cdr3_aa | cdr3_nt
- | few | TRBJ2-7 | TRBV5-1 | CASSQQGGYEQYF | TGCGCCAGCAGCCAACAGGGAGGCTACGAGCAGTACTTC
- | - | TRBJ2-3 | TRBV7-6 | CASSSSGGVSTDTQYF | TGTGCCAGCAGCTCCTCCGGGGGAGTCAGCACAGATACGCAGTATTTT
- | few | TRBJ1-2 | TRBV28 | CASLTLNYGYTF | TGTGCCAGCTTGACACTTAACTATGGCTACACCTTC
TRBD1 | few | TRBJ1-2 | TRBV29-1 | CSVEGQGRGYTF | TGCAGCGTTGAAGGACAGGGCAGAGGCTACACCTTC
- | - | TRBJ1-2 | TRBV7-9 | CASSYAGAPLNGYTF | TGTGCCAGCAGCTATGCAGGAGCCCCCTTGAATGGCTACACCTTC
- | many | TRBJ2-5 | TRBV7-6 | CASSQALGGGLETQYF | TGTGCCAGCAGCCAGGCCTTAGGGGGAGGCTTAGAGACCCAGTACTTC
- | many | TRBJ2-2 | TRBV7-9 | CASSQWGRQGPTTGELFF | TGTGCCAGCAGCCAGTGGGGTCGGCAGGGCCCCACCACCGGGGAGCTGTTTTTT
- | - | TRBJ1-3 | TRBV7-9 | CASSLGPSWGNTIYF | TGTGCCAGCAGCTTAGGCCCTTCGTGGGGAAACACCATATATTTT
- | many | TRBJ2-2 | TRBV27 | CASSLRGTSNTGELFF | TGTGCCAGCAGTTTACGCGGTACCTCGAACACCGGGGAGCTGTTTTTT
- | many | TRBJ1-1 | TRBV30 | CAWSRWGAQLYTEAFF | TGTGCCTGGAGTAGATGGGGGGCGCAACTGTACACTGAAGCTTTCTTT
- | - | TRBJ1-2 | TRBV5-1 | CASTDVQSGPVGYTF | TGCGCCAGCACCGACGTACAGTCCGGGCCTGTTGGCTACACCTTC
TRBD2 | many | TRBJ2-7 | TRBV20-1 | CSARDWLAGSGEQYF | TGCAGTGCTAGAGATTGGCTAGCGGGATCGGGCGAGCAGTACTTC
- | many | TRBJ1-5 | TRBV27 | CASSLTFGGGNQPQHF | TGTGCCAGCAGTCTGACTTTCGGAGGCGGCAATCAGCCCCAGCATTTT
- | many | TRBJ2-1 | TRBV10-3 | CAISGSTSYEQFF | TGTGCCATCAGTGGGTCGACTAGTTATGAGCAGTTCTTC
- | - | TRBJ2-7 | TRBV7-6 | CASSLAGGYTYEQYF | TGTGCCAGCAGCTTAGCGGGGGGTTACACCTACGAGCAGTACTTC
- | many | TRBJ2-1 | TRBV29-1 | CSVESVSYNEQFF | TGCAGCGTTGAAAGTGTTTCCTACAATGAGCAGTTCTTC
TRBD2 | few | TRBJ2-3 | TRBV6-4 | CASSDAGPSGRDTQYF | TGTGCCAGCAGTGACGCCGGGCCCAGCGGGAGAGATACGCAGTATTTT
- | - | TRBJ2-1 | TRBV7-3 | CASSSNNEQFF | TGTGCCAGCAGCTCCAACAATGAGCAGTTCTTC
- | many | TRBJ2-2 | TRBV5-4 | CASRTTEGELFF | TGTGCCAGCCGCACCACGGAAGGGGAGCTGTTTTTT
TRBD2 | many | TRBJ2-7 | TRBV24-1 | CATSGGTSGKYEQYF | TGTGCCACCAGTGGGGGGACTAGCGGTAAATACGAGCAGTACTTC
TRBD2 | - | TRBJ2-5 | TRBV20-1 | CSGSSGTQETQYF | TGCAGTGGGTCTAGCGGCACACAAGAGACCCAGTACTTC
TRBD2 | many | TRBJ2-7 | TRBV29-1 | CSVGSGGNYEQYF | TGCAGCGTTGGTAGCGGGGGGAACTACGAGCAGTACTTC